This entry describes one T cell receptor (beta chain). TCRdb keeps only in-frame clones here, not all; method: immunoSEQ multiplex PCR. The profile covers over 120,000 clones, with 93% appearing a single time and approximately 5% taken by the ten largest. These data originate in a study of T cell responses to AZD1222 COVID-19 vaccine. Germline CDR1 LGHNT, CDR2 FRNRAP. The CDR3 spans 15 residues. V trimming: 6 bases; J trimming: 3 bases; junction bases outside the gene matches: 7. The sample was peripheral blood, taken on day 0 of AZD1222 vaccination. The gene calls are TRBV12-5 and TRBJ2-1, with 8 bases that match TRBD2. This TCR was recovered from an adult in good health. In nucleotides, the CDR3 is TGTGCTAGTGGACCCTCCGGGACTAGCTACAATGAGCAGTTCTTC. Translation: CASGPSGTSYNEQFF.